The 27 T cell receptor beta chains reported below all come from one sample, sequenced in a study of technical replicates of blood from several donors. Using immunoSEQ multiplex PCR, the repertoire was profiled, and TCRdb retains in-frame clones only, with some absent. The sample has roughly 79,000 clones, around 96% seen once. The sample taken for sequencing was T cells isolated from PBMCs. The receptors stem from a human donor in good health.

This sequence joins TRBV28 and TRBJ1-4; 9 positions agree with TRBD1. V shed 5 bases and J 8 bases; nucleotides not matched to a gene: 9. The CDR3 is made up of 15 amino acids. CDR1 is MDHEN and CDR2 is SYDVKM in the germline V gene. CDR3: CASSPSGTGHEKLFF. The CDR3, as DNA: TGTGCCAGCAGTCCGTCCGGGACAGGGCACGAAAAACTGTTTTTT.

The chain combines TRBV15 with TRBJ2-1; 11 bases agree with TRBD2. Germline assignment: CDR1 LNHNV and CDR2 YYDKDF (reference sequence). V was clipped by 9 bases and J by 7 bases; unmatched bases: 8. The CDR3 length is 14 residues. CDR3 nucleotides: TGTGCCACAGATCTAGCGGGAGGAAGTAATGAGCAGTTCTTC. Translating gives CATDLAGGSNEQFF.

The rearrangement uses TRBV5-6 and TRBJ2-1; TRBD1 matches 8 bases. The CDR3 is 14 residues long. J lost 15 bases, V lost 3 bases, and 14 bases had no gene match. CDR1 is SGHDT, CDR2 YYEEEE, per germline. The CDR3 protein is CASSYSAGGAGRFF. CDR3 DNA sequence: TGTGCCAGCAGCTACTCGGCAGGGGGCGCGGGTCGGTTCTTC.

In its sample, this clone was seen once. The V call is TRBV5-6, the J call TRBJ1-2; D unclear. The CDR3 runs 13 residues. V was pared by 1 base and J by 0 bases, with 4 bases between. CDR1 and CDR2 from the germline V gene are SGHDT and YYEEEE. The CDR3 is CASSLTANYGYTF. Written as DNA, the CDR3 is TGTGCCAGCAGCTTGACAGCTAACTATGGCTACACCTTC.

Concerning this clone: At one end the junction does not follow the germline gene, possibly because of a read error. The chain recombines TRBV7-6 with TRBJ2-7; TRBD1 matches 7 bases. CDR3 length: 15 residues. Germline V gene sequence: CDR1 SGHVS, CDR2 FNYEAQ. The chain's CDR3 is CASSLVQGRRGEQCF. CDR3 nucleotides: TGTGCCAGCAGCTTAGTACAGGGGAGAAGAGGCGAGCAGTGCTTC.

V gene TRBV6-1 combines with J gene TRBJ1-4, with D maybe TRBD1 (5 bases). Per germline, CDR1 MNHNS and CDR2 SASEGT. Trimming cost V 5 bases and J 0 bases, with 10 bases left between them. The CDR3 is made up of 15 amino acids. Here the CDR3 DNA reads TGTGCCAGCAGTCAACAGGTTGCAACTAATGAAAAACTGTTTTTT. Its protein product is CASSQQVATNEKLFF.

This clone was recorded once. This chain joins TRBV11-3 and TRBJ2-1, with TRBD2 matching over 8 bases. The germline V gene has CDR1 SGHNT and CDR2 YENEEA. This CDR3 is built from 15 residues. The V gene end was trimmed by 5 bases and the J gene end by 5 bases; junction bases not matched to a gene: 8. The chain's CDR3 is CASSTGSGRNNEQFF. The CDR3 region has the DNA TGTGCCAGCAGCACAGGGAGCGGGAGAAACAATGAGCAGTTCTTC.

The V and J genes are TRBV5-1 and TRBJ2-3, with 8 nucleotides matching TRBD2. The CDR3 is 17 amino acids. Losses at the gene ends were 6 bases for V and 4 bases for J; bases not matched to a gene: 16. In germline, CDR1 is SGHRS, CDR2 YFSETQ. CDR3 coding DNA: TGCGCCAGCAAGCCGGGACTAGATCCCCAAGAAGCAGATACGCAGTATTTT. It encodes CASKPGLDPQEADTQYF.

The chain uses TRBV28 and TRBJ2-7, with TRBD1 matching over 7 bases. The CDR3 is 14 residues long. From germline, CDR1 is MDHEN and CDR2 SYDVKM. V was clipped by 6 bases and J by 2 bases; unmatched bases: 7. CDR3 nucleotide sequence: TGTGCCAGCAGCGCCACCGGGACAGCCTACGAGCAGTACTTC. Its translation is CASSATGTAYEQYF.

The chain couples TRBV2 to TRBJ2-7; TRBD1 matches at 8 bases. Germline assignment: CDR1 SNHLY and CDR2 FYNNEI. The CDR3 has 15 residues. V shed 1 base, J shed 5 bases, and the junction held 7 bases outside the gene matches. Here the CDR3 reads CASSEEDRVYNEQYF. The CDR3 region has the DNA TGTGCCAGCAGTGAAGAGGACAGGGTATACAACGAGCAGTACTTC.

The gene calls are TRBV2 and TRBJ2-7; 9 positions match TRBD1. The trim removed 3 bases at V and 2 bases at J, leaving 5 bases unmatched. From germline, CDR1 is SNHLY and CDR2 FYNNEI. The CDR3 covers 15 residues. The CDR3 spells CASSEETGGAYEQYF. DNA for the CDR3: TGTGCCAGCAGTGAGGAGACAGGGGGGGCCTACGAGCAGTACTTC.

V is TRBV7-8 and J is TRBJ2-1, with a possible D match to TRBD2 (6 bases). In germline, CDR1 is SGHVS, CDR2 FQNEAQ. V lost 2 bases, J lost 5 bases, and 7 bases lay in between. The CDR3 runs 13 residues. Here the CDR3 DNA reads TGTGCCAGCAGCTTAACGGGAGACAATGAGCAGTTCTTC. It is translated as CASSLTGDNEQFF. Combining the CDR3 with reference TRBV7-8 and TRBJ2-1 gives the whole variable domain GAGVSQSPRYKVAKRGQDVALRCDPISGHVSLFWYQQALGQGPEFLTYFQNEAQLDKSGLPSDRFFAERPEGSVSTLKIQRTQQEDSAVYLCASSLTGDNEQFFGPGTRLTVL.

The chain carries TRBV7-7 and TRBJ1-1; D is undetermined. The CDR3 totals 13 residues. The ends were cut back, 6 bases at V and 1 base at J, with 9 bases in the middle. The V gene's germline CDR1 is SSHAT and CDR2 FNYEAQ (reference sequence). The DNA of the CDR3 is TGTGCCAGCAGTTTGAGGGCGAACACTGAAGCTTTCTTT. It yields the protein CASSLRANTEAFF.

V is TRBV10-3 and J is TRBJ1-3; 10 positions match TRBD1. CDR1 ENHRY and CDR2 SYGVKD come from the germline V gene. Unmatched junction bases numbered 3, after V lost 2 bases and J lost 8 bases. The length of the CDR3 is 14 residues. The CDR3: CAISEAGQGDTIYF. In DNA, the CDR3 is TGTGCCATCAGTGAGGCCGGACAGGGGGACACCATATATTTT.

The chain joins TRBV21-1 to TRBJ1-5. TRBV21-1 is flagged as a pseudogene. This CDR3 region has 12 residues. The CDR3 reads CASSKLLQPQHF. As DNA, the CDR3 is TGTGCCAGCAGCAAACTACTTCAGCCCCAGCATTTT.

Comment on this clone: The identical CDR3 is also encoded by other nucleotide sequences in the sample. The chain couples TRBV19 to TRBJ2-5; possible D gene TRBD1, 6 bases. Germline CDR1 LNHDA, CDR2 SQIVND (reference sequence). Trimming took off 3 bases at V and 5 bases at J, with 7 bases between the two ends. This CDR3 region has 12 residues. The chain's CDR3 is CASSIRGETQYF. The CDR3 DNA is TGTGCCAGTAGTATCAGGGGTGAGACCCAGTACTTC.

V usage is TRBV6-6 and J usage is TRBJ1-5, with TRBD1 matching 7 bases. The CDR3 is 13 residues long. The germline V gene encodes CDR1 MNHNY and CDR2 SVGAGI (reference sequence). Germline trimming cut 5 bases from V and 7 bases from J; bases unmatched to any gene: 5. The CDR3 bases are TGTGCCAGCAGTCAGACAGGGAAACAGCCCCAGCATTTT. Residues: CASSQTGKQPQHF.

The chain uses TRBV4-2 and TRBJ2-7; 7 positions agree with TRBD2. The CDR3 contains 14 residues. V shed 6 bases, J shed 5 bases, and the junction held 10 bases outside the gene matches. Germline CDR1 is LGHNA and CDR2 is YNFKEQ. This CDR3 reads CASRTGGGVDEQYF. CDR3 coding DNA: TGTGCCAGCAGAACGGGGGGAGGGGTTGACGAGCAGTACTTC.

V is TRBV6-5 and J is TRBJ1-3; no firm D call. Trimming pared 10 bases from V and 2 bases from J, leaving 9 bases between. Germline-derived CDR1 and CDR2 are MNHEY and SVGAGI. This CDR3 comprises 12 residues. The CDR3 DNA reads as TGTGCCACTGGAGGACCTGGAAACACCATATATTTT. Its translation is CATGGPGNTIYF.

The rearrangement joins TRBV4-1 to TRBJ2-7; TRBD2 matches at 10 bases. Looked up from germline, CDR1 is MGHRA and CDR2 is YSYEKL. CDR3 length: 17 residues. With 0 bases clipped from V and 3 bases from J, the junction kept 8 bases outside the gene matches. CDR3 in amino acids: CASSQEFTGLAVYEQYF. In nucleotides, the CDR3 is TGCGCCAGCAGCCAAGAATTTACCGGACTAGCGGTCTACGAGCAGTACTTC.

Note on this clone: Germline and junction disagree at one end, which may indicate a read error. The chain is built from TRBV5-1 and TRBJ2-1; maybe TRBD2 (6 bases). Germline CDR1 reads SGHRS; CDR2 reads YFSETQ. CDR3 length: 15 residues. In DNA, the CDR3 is TGCGCCAGCAGTTTGGGACTCCGGGATACGAATGAGCAGTTCTTC. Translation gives CASSLGLRDTNEQFF.

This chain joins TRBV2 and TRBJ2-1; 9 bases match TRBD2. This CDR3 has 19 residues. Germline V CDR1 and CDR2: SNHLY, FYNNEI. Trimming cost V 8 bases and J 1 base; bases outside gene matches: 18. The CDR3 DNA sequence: TGTGCCAGCGAGCAGAATAGCGGGAGTTTTGTCAGGTCCTACAATGAGCAGTTCTTC. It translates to CASEQNSGSFVRSYNEQFF.

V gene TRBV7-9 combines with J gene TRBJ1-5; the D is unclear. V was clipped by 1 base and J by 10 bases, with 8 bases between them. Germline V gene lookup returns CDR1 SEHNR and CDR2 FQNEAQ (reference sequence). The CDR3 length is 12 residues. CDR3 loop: CASSLGGNPQHF. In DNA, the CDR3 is TGTGCCAGCAGCTTAGGAGGGAATCCCCAGCATTTT.

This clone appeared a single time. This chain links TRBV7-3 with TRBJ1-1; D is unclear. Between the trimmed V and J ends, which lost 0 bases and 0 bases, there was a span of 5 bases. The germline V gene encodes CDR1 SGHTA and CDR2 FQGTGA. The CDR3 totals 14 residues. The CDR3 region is CASSLTLMNTEAFF. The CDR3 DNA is TGTGCCAGCAGCTTAACACTCATGAACACTGAAGCTTTCTTT. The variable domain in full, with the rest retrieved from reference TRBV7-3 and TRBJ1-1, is GAGVSQTPSNKVTEKGKYVELRCDPISGHTALYWYRQSLGQGPEFLIYFQGTGAADDSGLPNDRFFAVRPEGSVSTLKIQRTERGDSAVYLCASSLTLMNTEAFFGQGTRLTVV.

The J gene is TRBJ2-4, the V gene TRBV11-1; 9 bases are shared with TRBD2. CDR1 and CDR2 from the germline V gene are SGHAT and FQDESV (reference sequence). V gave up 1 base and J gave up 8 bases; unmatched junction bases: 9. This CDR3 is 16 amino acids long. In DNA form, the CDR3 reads TGTGCCAGCAGCTTAGGCGGCGGGAGGGCCGGAGACATTCAGTACTTC. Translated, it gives CASSLGGGRAGDIQYF.

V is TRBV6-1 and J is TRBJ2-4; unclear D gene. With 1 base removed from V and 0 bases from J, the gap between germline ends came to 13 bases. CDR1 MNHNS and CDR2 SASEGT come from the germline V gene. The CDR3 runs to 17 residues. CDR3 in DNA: TGTGCCAGCAGTGAAGAAAGTTTCCTACTAGCCAAAAACATTCAGTACTTC. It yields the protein CASSEESFLLAKNIQYF.

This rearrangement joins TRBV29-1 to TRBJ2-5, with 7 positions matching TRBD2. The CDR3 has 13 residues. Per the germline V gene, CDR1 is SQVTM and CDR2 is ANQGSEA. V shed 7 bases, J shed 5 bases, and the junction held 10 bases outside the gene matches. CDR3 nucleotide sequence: TGCAGCGGAGGGCGGGAGTATGCGGAGACCCAGTACTTC. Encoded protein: CSGGREYAETQYF.